Listed below are T cell receptor beta chains from one sample, sequenced in a study of brain T cells in children with intractable seizures. Using immunoSEQ multiplex PCR, the repertoire was profiled, and TCRdb retains in-frame clones only, with some absent. This sample carries about 340,000 clones, over 85% of them seen once, and the ten largest clones take about 5.8%. The source was peripheral blood, collected more than 4 months after surgery. The receptors come from a boy under three years old with tuberous sclerosis and intractable seizures. The CDR3 runs from the conserved cysteine through the conserved F or W. The D gene is left open where the match is weak. A row's size may be missing; if present it is once, few, many or a size class.

V gene	D gene	clone size	J gene	CDR3 protein
TRBV7-2	TRBD2	.	TRBJ2-2	CASSLSRGGFTGELFF
TRBV14	.	.	TRBJ1-6	CASSQDLGYVGGEPLHF
TRBV7-3	.	.	TRBJ2-5	CASSWGAQETQYF
TRBV9	.	.	TRBJ1-1	CASSVAENTEAFF
TRBV5-5	.	.	TRBJ1-1	CASSFDAATEAFF
TRBV12-3/TRBV12-4	TRBD2	once	TRBJ2-7	CASSLDTGGEQYF
TRBV6-6	TRBD2	.	TRBJ2-3	CASSYSGGGPDTQYF
TRBV6-5	.	.	TRBJ1-1	CASSSAGTEAFF
TRBV12-3/TRBV12-4	.	once	TRBJ1-1	CASSFHKNTEAFF
TRBV24-1	TRBD1	.	TRBJ2-2	CATSVPGTGVTGELFF